This TCR beta chain was captured in a study of blood T cells in healthy people across ages. Study findings and constraints: The fall in TCR beta diversity per million T cells was roughly linear with age. Strong correlation was found linking TCR beta diversity to naive T cell percentage.

Donors were systemically healthy Caucasian individuals from Russia aged about 6 to 100 years. Sample-barcoded 5' priming and a J-beta primer mix drove a second PCR of 7 to 11 cycles. Each CDR3 protein is one row after TCRdb ran MiXCR on the 5' RACE reads. The sample yields about 1.8 million distinct CDR3 sequences, about 50% seen once. There are 15 residues in the CDR3. CDR1 is SGHTA, CDR2 FQGNSA, per germline. As to this clonotype: Antigen: not known. One end of the junction fails to match germline, which may point to a read error.

The sequence derives from a woman in her thirties or forties in good health. V gene TRBV7-2 combines with J gene TRBJ2-5; D may correspond to TRBD1 or TRBD2 (6 bases each). The material sequenced was blood. CDR3 in DNA: TGTGTCAGCAGCTTAGCCCCAGGCAAGGGGGGAGAGCAGTACTTC. Protein: CVSSLAPGKGGEQYF.